Each of the 13 T cell receptor beta chains below was sequenced from the same sample in a study of blood T cells in healthy people across ages (dated by TCRdb to between 2015 and 2016). The library was made by 5' RACE. For sequencing, an Illumina HiSeq 2500 was employed. The second PCR ran for roughly 7 to 11 cycles and used a J-beta primer mix along with a sample-barcoded 5' primer. In-frame beta chains were kept once TCRdb had trimmed the public reads at Q25 with fastp and called clones with MiXCR. Each entry merges the rows of one CDR3 protein and shows their most common DNA and genes. The sample includes about a million distinct CDR3 sequences, with around 48% observed a single time. The ten largest clonotypes hold 13% of the sample. The sequenced sample was blood. Receptors originate from a man younger than 40 in good health.

Comment on this clonotype: The junction differs from germline at one of its ends, possibly a read error. The rearrangement joins TRBV7-9 to TRBJ1-2; D gene ambiguous. CDR3 length equals 14 residues. Germline CDR1 reads SEHNR; CDR2 reads FQNEAQ (reference sequence). The CDR3 sequence is CASSLAEAVYGYTF. The CDR3 nucleotides are TGTGCCAGCAGCTTAGCGGAGGCAGTTTATGGTTACACCTTC.

The V and J genes are TRBV5-1 and TRBJ2-5; a possible D gene is TRBD2 (5 bases). The CDR3 length is 15 residues. Germline V CDR1 and CDR2: SGHRS, YFSETQ. Trimming removed 1 base from V and 2 bases from J, with 12 bases in between. The CDR3 nucleotides are TGCGCCAGCAGCTTGCTCTCTAGCAGTCAAGAGACCCAGTACTTC. It translates to CASSLLSSSQETQYF. Full variable domain (rest looked up from reference TRBV5-1 and TRBJ2-5): KAGVTQTPRYLIKTRGQQVTLSCSPISGHRSVSWYQQTPGQGLQFLFEYFSETQRNKGNFPGRFSGRQFSNSRSEMNVSTLELGDSALYLCASSLLSSSQETQYFGPGTRLLVL.

This chain uses TRBV27 with TRBJ2-3; TRBD2 matches at 11 bases. CDR1 is MNHEY, CDR2 SMNVEV, per germline (reference sequence). Trimming cost V 0 bases and J 5 bases; bases outside gene matches: 4. This CDR3 comprises 16 residues. DNA for the CDR3: TGTGCCAGCAGTTTATCTAGCGGGGGGGTGAGAGATACGCAGTATTTT. Encoded protein: CASSLSSGGVRDTQYF.

The genes are TRBV5-1 and TRBJ1-6, with D maybe TRBD1 (5 bases). Germline CDR1 reads SGHRS; CDR2 reads YFSETQ. V dropped 0 bases and J dropped 10 bases, with 14 bases sitting between them. CDR3 length: 15 amino acids. The CDR3 protein is CASSLDQGTGSPLHF. The CDR3 DNA follows: TGCGCCAGCAGCTTGGACCAGGGAACAGGCTCACCCCTCCACTTT.

The chain links TRBV12-3 or TRBV12-4 to TRBJ2-4; D is unresolved. The J call may be mistaken, given a closer DNA end match to TRBJ2-7. The CDR3 runs to 13 residues. The CDR3 reads CASSFAVNYEQYF. The CDR3, as DNA: TGTGCCAGCAGTTTCGCCGTAAACTACGAGCAGTACTTC.

This clonotype came up a few times. V is TRBV20-1 and J is TRBJ1-2, with 9 bases matching TRBD1. The trim removed 5 bases at V and 0 bases at J, leaving 10 bases unmatched. CDR3 length equals 16 residues. Germline CDR1 and CDR2: DFQATT and SNEGSKA (reference sequence). CDR3 sequence: CSAPGQGKRSNYGYTF. The CDR3 DNA sequence: TGCAGTGCTCCGGGACAGGGAAAGCGATCTAACTATGGCTACACCTTC.

This clonotype was counted a few times. For the CDR3, the DNA is TGTGCCAGCAGTTTAAGCGGGGGGTACTACGAGCAGTACTTC. It codes for CASSLSGGYYEQYF. This chain connects TRBV27 to TRBJ2-7; 9 nucleotides agree with TRBD2. Per germline, CDR1 MNHEY and CDR2 SMNVEV (reference sequence). Trimming at V came to 2 bases and at J to 3 bases, leaving 2 bases not matched to a gene. This CDR3 spans 14 amino acids.

The chain has TRBV20-1 and TRBJ2-2; the match to TRBD1 covers 7 bases. Germline values: CDR1 DFQATT, CDR2 SNEGSKA (reference sequence). With V trimmed by 5 bases and J by 1 base, 7 bases remained unmatched. There are 15 residues in the CDR3. CDR3 DNA: TGCAGTGCTCTGAGGGGACAGTGGAACACCGGGGAGCTGTTTTTT. Translating gives CSALRGQWNTGELFF.

This clonotype was seen a few times. This rearrangement joins TRBV5-1 to TRBJ1-2; D gene unclear. Looked up from germline, CDR1 is SGHRS and CDR2 is YFSETQ. Trimming took 2 bases from V and 8 from J, leaving 16 bases between them. The CDR3 consists of 14 residues. The CDR3 nucleotides are TGCGCCAGCAGCTTTGAAGGCCCCGTGGGAGGCTACACCTTC. This sequence encodes CASSFEGPVGGYTF.

This clonotype was found a few times. The chain has TRBV2 and TRBJ2-1, with D hard to call. CDR1 is SNHLY, CDR2 FYNNEI, per germline. The CDR3 runs 11 residues. V lost 6 bases to trimming and J lost 10 bases, with 10 bases between them. For the CDR3, the DNA is TGTGCCAGCAGACAGAGTGGCGAGCAGTTCTTC. This gives the protein CASRQSGEQFF.

This clonotype was seen a single time. This chain joins TRBV24-1 and TRBJ2-5; D may be TRBD1 (6 bases). The J call may be faulty, since TRBJ2-4 better matches the DNA end. Germline assignment: CDR1 KGHDR and CDR2 SFDVKD. This CDR3 comprises 13 residues. CDR3 sequence reads: CATSETGKNIQYF. The CDR3 DNA is TGTGCCACCAGTGAAACAGGGAAAAACATTCAGTACTTC.

This chain connects TRBV5-1 to TRBJ2-1, with D perhaps TRBD2 (5 bases). Trimming took off 3 bases at V and 2 bases at J, with 9 bases between the two ends. Germline CDR1 reads SGHRS; CDR2 reads YFSETQ. This CDR3 has 14 residues. For the CDR3, the DNA is TGCGCCAGCAGCTCGGAGGTCGCCTACAATGAGCAGTTCTTC. Amino acids: CASSSEVAYNEQFF.

This clonotype was seen at least ten times. The V and J genes are TRBV24-1 and TRBJ2-5; 9 positions match TRBD1. Germline V gene lookup returns CDR1 KGHDR and CDR2 SFDVKD. The CDR3 extends over 16 amino acids. V shed 4 bases, J shed 5 bases, and the junction held 10 bases outside the gene matches. CDR3 DNA sequence: TGTGCCACCAGTGAACGTCCCGACAGGGGGTGGGAGACCCAGTACTTC. It is translated as CATSERPDRGWETQYF.